Below, 9 T cell receptor beta chains from the same sample are listed, as sequenced in a study of cytomegalovirus exposure and HLA in healthy donors. PCR involved 60 Vbeta and 13 Jbeta primers. Measured with immunoSEQ multiplex PCR; TCRdb has only the in-frame clones, and not every one. The sample spans 50,000 to 60,000 clones; the ten largest clones claim 3.5% to 4%. Specimen: PBMCs. All receptors come from a male donor in good health and CMV-seronegative.

The V and J genes are TRBV28 and TRBJ2-7, with D perhaps TRBD2 (5 bases). The CDR3 extends over 15 amino acids. V shed 5 bases and J shed 2 bases, with 16 bases lying between them. Germline loops: CDR1 MDHEN, CDR2 SYDVKM. Written as DNA, the CDR3 is TGTGCCAGCAGTCCCCGAGGGCTAGCACCCTACGAGCAGTACTTC. Its protein is CASSPRGLAPYEQYF.

This chain links TRBV11-1 with TRBJ2-2, with 10 positions matching TRBD1. In germline, CDR1 is SGHAT, CDR2 FQDESV (reference sequence). The CDR3 contains 14 residues. V gave up 3 bases and J gave up 6 bases; unmatched junction bases: 1. CDR3 residues: CASSLGTGAGELFF. CDR3 in DNA: TGTGCCAGCAGCTTGGGGACAGGGGCCGGGGAGCTGTTTTTT.

This chain connects TRBV7-3 to TRBJ1-1; no definite D call. Germline V gene lookup returns CDR1 SGHTA and CDR2 FQGTGA. Trimming took 3 bases from V and 5 from J, leaving 10 bases between them. The CDR3 loop spans 13 amino acids. CDR3 loop: CASSFSPGTEAFF. The CDR3 region has the DNA TGTGCCAGCAGCTTTAGCCCTGGGACTGAAGCTTTCTTT.

This rearrangement joins TRBV7-9 to TRBJ2-2; D not resolved. Germline V gene data show CDR1 as SEHNR and CDR2 as FQNEAQ (reference sequence). The CDR3 consists of 11 residues. The V gene lost 5 bases and the J gene lost 7 bases, with 5 bases spanning the gap. Here the CDR3 reads CASSPLGELFF. The DNA of the CDR3 is TGTGCCAGCAGCCCCCTCGGGGAGCTGTTTTTT.

V gene TRBV30 combines with J gene TRBJ1-2; 9 bases agree with TRBD1. Trimming cost V 8 bases and J 6 bases; bases outside gene matches: 13. The CDR3 is 14 residues long. From germline, CDR1 is GTSNPN and CDR2 SVGIG (reference sequence). CDR3 protein: CAGGDGTGIHGYTF. The DNA of the CDR3 is TGTGCCGGGGGGGACGGGACAGGGATTCATGGCTACACCTTC.

This chain joins TRBV19 and TRBJ2-7, with 10 bases matching TRBD2. This CDR3 has 15 residues. V shed 5 bases, J shed 2 bases, and the junction held 6 bases outside the gene matches. The germline gives CDR1 LNHDA, CDR2 SQIVND (reference sequence). The CDR3 sequence: CASSRSGRATYEQYF. DNA of the CDR3: TGTGCCAGTAGTCGAAGCGGGAGGGCTACCTACGAGCAGTACTTC. The full variable domain, its missing parts supplied by reference TRBV19 and TRBJ2-7, is DGGITQSPKYLFRKEGQNVTLSCEQNLNHDAMYWYRQDPGQGLRLIYYSQIVNDFQKGDIAEGYSVSREKKESFPLTVTSAQKNPTAFYLCASSRSGRATYEQYFGPGTRLTVT.

The chain is built from TRBV27 and TRBJ2-5; 10 nucleotides agree with TRBD2. Trimming removed 5 bases from V and 2 bases from J; junction bases left unmatched: 8. CDR1 is MNHEY and CDR2 is SMNVEV in the germline V gene (reference sequence). The CDR3 runs 16 residues. The CDR3, as DNA: TGTGCCAGCAGTCCCTATGTAGCGGGGGGTCAAGAGACCCAGTACTTC. Translated: CASSPYVAGGQETQYF.

Comment on this clone: The junction differs from germline at one of its ends, possibly a read error. The V gene is TRBV5-6, the J gene TRBJ2-3; 13 bases are a match to TRBD2. The CDR3 is 16 residues long. Germline-derived CDR1 and CDR2 are SGHDT and YYEEEE. This CDR3 reads CASSSTSGGVRDKQYF. The CDR3, as DNA: TGTGCCAGCAGCAGCACTAGCGGGGGGGTCCGGGATAAGCAGTATTTT.

The chain links TRBV18 to TRBJ2-2; D is possibly TRBD2 (5 bases). The CDR3 is 13 amino acids. CDR1 is KGHSH, CDR2 LQKENI, per germline. V lost 4 bases to trimming and J lost 6 bases, with 9 bases between them. The CDR3 DNA sequence: TGTGCCAGCTCACTAACTAGGGCCGGGGAGCTGTTTTTT. Translation: CASSLTRAGELFF.